This TCR beta chain stems from a study of T cell responses to AZD1222 COVID-19 vaccine. Study outcomes and limitations: It should be noted that donors were predominantly white British and more often female, and clonal diversity was possibly underestimated. Along spike, vaccine-associated CD4 TCRs were found throughout, with dominance at 160-218 and 743-854.

It was second doses at about 4 or about 12 weeks that were pooled. The method was immunoSEQ multiplex PCR; TCRdb's version includes in-frame clones alone and lacks a portion of them. The data show 89,000 or so clones, around 83% seen once. This CDR3 is built from 15 residues. Germline CDR1 reads LNHDA; CDR2 reads SQIVND (reference sequence). Trimming removed 8 bases from V and 0 bases from J, with 16 bases in between. A remark on this clone: Its antigen is unknown.

This specimen was peripheral blood, taken 28 days after the second AZD1222 dose. The clonotype originates from an adult who received the AZD1222 COVID-19 vaccine. This chain joins TRBV19 and TRBJ1-1; possibly TRBD1 for D (5 bases). In DNA, the CDR3 is TGTGCCAGTCGCCCCGGGGCGAATATGAACACTGAAGCTTTCTTT. It specifies CASRPGANMNTEAFF.